Following are 19 T cell receptor beta chains from one sample sequenced in a study of T-cell reconstitution after alpha-beta-depleted transplantation in children. Using unique molecular identifiers, the investigators prepared the TCRbeta library. TCRdb independently ran MiXCR on the PCR reads; one entry per CDR3 protein. The data contain about 610,000 distinct CDR3 sequences, more than 9% of them singletons. Sequencing used PBMCs from the stem cell graft donor, obtained from the stem cell graft. These receptors originate from a human donor who donated a stem cell graft to a child with acute myeloid leukemia.

This clonotype was counted many times. J is TRBJ2-1 and V is TRBV10-3, with D hard to call. The V gene's germline CDR1 is ENHRY and CDR2 SYGVKD. V gave up 4 bases and J gave up 5 bases, with 24 bases separating them. The CDR3 covers 18 residues. In DNA form, the CDR3 reads TGTGCCATCAGTGGGGCCGCGAGAACGCCCAAAGTCGACAATGAGCAGTTCTTC. Amino acids: CAISGAARTPKVDNEQFF.

This clonotype came up a few times. The V and J genes are TRBV4-1 and TRBJ2-3, with 7 bases fitting TRBD2. Germline V gene lookup returns CDR1 MGHRA and CDR2 YSYEKL. CDR3 length: 16 amino acids. V gave up 8 bases and J gave up 1 base; unmatched junction bases: 12. CDR3 in amino acids: CASEKGSAGGTDTQYF. In DNA form, the CDR3 reads TGCGCCAGCGAAAAGGGTAGCGCGGGGGGCACAGATACGCAGTATTTT.

This clonotype was picked up a small number of times. CDR3 sequence: CSVGGMGGYTDTQYF. The CDR3 nucleotides read TGCAGCGTTGGGGGGATGGGCGGATACACAGATACGCAGTATTTT. The chain joins TRBV29-1 to TRBJ2-3; D could derive from TRBD1 or TRBD2 (5 bases each). Germline V lookup: CDR1 SQVTM, CDR2 ANQGSEA. This CDR3 has 15 residues. V dropped 4 bases and J dropped 2 bases, with 16 bases sitting between them.

This clonotype came up a few times. The chain combines TRBV7-2 with TRBJ2-7, with TRBD2 as a possible D gene (5 bases). V gave up 5 bases and J gave up 1 base, with 12 bases separating them. Per the germline V gene, CDR1 is SGHTA and CDR2 is FQGNSA. CDR3 size: 14 residues. CDR3 amino acids: CASSPRTHSYEQYF. CDR3 in DNA: TGTGCCAGCAGCCCCCGGACTCATTCCTACGAGCAGTACTTC.

CDR3 sequence reads: CSARVWGETQYF. In nucleotides, the CDR3 is TGCAGTGCTAGAGTATGGGGGGAGACCCAGTACTTC. The chain is built from TRBV20-1 and TRBJ2-5; either TRBD1 or TRBD2 may supply D (5 bases each). V was cut by 1 base and J by 5 bases, with 8 bases left in between. This CDR3 is 12 amino acids long. Germline values: CDR1 DFQATT, CDR2 SNEGSKA (reference sequence).

The J gene is TRBJ2-7, the V gene TRBV7-2; 9 nucleotides match TRBD2. CDR3 length: 15 amino acids. Trimming removed 7 bases from V and 2 bases from J; junction bases left unmatched: 9. Germline lookup yields CDR1 SGHTA and CDR2 FQGNSA. CDR3 in amino acids: CASINRAGGPYEQYF. The CDR3 DNA sequence: TGTGCCAGCATTAATCGGGCGGGAGGGCCCTACGAGCAGTACTTC. Variable domain in full (rest from reference TRBV7-2 and TRBJ2-7): GAGVSQSPSNKVTEKGKDVELRCDPISGHTALYWYRQSLGQGLEFLIYFQGNSAPDKSGLPSDRFSAERTGGSVSTLTIQRTQQEDSAVYLCASINRAGGPYEQYFGPGTRLTVT.

This clonotype has just a few counts. The chain uses TRBV27 and TRBJ2-7; TRBD2 aligns across 10 bases. The germline CDR1 and CDR2 sequences are MNHEY and SMNVEV (reference sequence). Losses at the gene ends were 6 bases for V and 6 bases for J; bases not matched to a gene: 14. CDR3 length equals 16 residues. Written as DNA, the CDR3 is TGTGCCAGCAGGGATCTTTCTAGCGGGAGAATGGGCGAGCAGTACTTC. It translates to CASRDLSSGRMGEQYF.

The chain carries TRBV28 and TRBJ2-1, with 9 positions matching TRBD2. The CDR3 covers 15 residues. Losses at the gene ends were 7 bases for V and 0 bases for J; bases not matched to a gene: 4. CDR1 is MDHEN and CDR2 is SYDVKM in the germline V gene. The CDR3, as DNA: TGTGCCAGCACCCAGCGGGGGGTCTCCTACAATGAGCAGTTCTTC. Translation: CASTQRGVSYNEQFF.

This clonotype was counted only a few times. This sequence joins TRBV12-3 or TRBV12-4 and TRBJ2-2; D might be TRBD1 (5 bases). Trimming pared 3 bases from V and 6 bases from J, leaving 11 bases between. The CDR3 covers 14 residues. CDR3 nucleotides: TGTGCCAGCAGTTTCAGGGTGGGGTCCGGGGAGCTGTTTTTT. This codes for CASSFRVGSGELFF.

This chain links TRBV2 with TRBJ2-7; TRBD1 matches 9 bases. V shed 10 bases and J 6 bases; nucleotides not matched to a gene: 13. Germline CDR1 SNHLY, CDR2 FYNNEI. The CDR3 totals 14 residues. The CDR3, as DNA: TGTGCCACTCCCAGTCGACAGGGGGGTGGCGAGCAGTACTTC. It specifies CATPSRQGGGEQYF. Based on the CDR3 plus reference TRBV2 and TRBJ2-7, the full variable domain is EPEVTQTPSHQVTQMGQEVILRCVPISNHLYFYWYRQILGQKVEFLVSFYNNEISEKSEIFDDQFSVERPDGSNFTLKIRSTKLEDSAMYFCATPSRQGGGEQYFGPGTRLTVT.

This clonotype was found once. The chain joins TRBV7-8 to TRBJ2-7; a possible D gene is TRBD1 (6 bases). Germline CDR1 and CDR2: SGHVS and FQNEAQ. The length of the CDR3 is 15 residues. The V and J ends lost 3 bases and 3 bases respectively, with 15 bases between them. CDR3 bases: TGTGCCAGCAGCTTCTCCGGGACAACCGACTACGAGCAGTACTTC. Its translation: CASSFSGTTDYEQYF.

CDR3 residues: CASSPQGAADYGYTF. The DNA for the CDR3 is TGTGCCAGCAGTCCACAGGGGGCGGCGGATTATGGCTACACCTTC. This rearrangement joins TRBV7-9 to TRBJ1-2; 9 bases are a match to TRBD1. This CDR3 comprises 15 residues. The germline V gene has CDR1 SEHNR and CDR2 FQNEAQ (reference sequence). V trimming: 6 bases; J trimming: 5 bases; junction bases outside the gene matches: 10.

The V and J genes are TRBV28 and TRBJ1-3; no definite D call. CDR1 MDHEN and CDR2 SYDVKM come from the germline V gene. Trimming removed 2 bases from V and 1 base from J, with 9 bases in between. The CDR3 totals 15 residues. The CDR3 protein is CASSLRVGSGNTIYF. The CDR3 DNA sequence: TGTGCCAGCAGTTTAAGAGTCGGGTCTGGAAACACCATATATTTT.

The rearrangement links TRBV10-3 to TRBJ1-1, with 9 bases lining up with TRBD1. CDR1 is ENHRY and CDR2 is SYGVKD in the germline V gene. The CDR3 runs 14 residues. Trimming took 11 bases from V and 2 from J; bases not matched to a gene: 9. The CDR3 loop reads CASTDRGANTEAFF. The CDR3, as DNA: TGTGCCTCAACGGACAGGGGAGCCAACACTGAAGCTTTCTTT.

This clonotype appeared a few times. The chain joins TRBV27 to TRBJ2-1; 8 bases are a match to TRBD2. The ends lost 3 bases at V and 4 bases at J; junction bases unmatched: 17. The CDR3 totals 19 residues. The germline gives CDR1 MNHEY, CDR2 SMNVEV (reference sequence). This CDR3 is CASSFQLSEAGAQYNEQFF. CDR3 coding DNA: TGTGCCAGCAGTTTTCAGCTTAGCGAAGCGGGAGCTCAATACAATGAGCAGTTCTTC.

At least ten counts were recorded for this clonotype. The chain uses TRBV7-2 and TRBJ2-5, with D unresolved. Trimming left V 3 bases short and J 7 bases short, with 9 bases between. The CDR3 has 12 amino acids. The germline gives CDR1 SGHTA, CDR2 FQGNSA. Here the CDR3 reads CASSFGLGTQYF. The CDR3 DNA is TGTGCCAGCAGCTTTGGTTTAGGGACCCAGTACTTC.

This clonotype came up many times. The V call is TRBV4-2, the J call TRBJ1-4; D is possibly TRBD1 (5 bases). Trimming took off 4 bases at V and 8 bases at J, with 14 bases between the two ends. The germline V gene has CDR1 LGHNA and CDR2 YNFKEQ. This CDR3 is built from 14 residues. The CDR3 is CASSPEIGGEKLFF. In nucleotides, the CDR3 is TGTGCCAGCAGCCCGGAGATCGGGGGAGAAAAACTGTTTTTT.

This clonotype has only a few counts. The genes are TRBV10-3 and TRBJ2-3; unclear D gene. V dropped 4 bases and J dropped 5 bases, with 7 bases sitting between them. Germline values: CDR1 ENHRY, CDR2 SYGVKD. The length of the CDR3 is 12 residues. In nucleotides, the CDR3 is TGTGCCATCAGTGGGGTCGAAGATACGCAGTATTTT. It yields the protein CAISGVEDTQYF.

This clonotype occurred a few times. This rearrangement joins TRBV7-2 to TRBJ2-2, with D hard to call. CDR3 length: 14 residues. Looked up from germline, CDR1 is SGHTA and CDR2 is FQGNSA. Deletions cut 0 bases from V and 5 bases from J, with 7 bases between. CDR3 amino acids: CASSLAGFTGELFF. The CDR3 nucleotides read TGTGCCAGCAGCTTAGCGGGGTTTACCGGGGAGCTGTTTTTT.